This TCR beta chain is drawn from a study of response to subunit inactivated influenza vaccine. TCRdb called the RT-PCR reads again in MiXCR, with one record for every CDR3 protein. The sample records some 550,000 distinct CDR3 sequences, 20% to 25% being singletons. CDR1 LGHNA and CDR2 YSLEER come from the germline V gene. Between the trimmed V and J ends, which lost 3 bases and 7 bases, there was a span of 18 bases. This CDR3 has 15 amino acids. This clonotype was detected only a few times. These sequences were also reported in another study, on T cells expressing NK-cell markers. That report adds: Libraries used 5'RACE template switching adding universal primer site and UMIs. Beta-chain profiling covered CD3+CD56+NKG2C+, CD3+CD56+NKG2C- and CD3+CD56-NKG2C+ sorted subsets. The authors applied an anti-gamma-delta TCR antibody in several experiments, and it restricted sorting to alpha-beta TCR T cells. These same clonotypes (in several donors) also led the CD3+CD56-NKG2C+ fraction.

The source was CD4+ T cells sorted from PBMCs, collected 11 to 12 days after vaccination. This clonotype was obtained from a man in his fifties or sixties who received an inactivated influenza vaccine. The J gene is TRBJ1-2, the V gene TRBV4-3, with D unclear. CDR3: CASSHAGNPYSGYTF. The DNA for the CDR3 is TGCGCCAGCAGCCACGCCGGGAACCCTTATAGTGGCTACACCTTC.